The present entry profiles one T cell receptor (beta chain) with its context. Its target is not known. The source of the sample is a study of response to subunit inactivated influenza vaccine. Study observations and caveats: With each seasonal influenza vaccination, the authors suggested, few new T cells are recruited.

V lost 5 bases and J 2 bases, leaving 14 bases between the germline ends. The length of the CDR3 is 15 residues. Germline CDR1 is SGHTA and CDR2 is FQGNSA. TCRdb re-called the RT-PCR reads with MiXCR, one entry per CDR3 protein. Here the sample spans approximately 230,000 distinct CDR3 sequences, 9% to 15% being singletons. The chain couples TRBV7-2 to TRBJ2-3; weak D call: TRBD1 (5 bases). This specimen consisted of non-naive T cells sorted from PBMCs, obtained 14 days before vaccination. The receptor was isolated from a man aged 45 to 65 who received an inactivated influenza vaccine. CDR3 coding DNA: TGTGCCAGCAGCCTCGCAGGGATGCACACAGATACGCAGTATTTT. As protein: CASSLAGMHTDTQYF. Supplemented by reference TRBV7-2 and TRBJ2-3, the full variable domain reads GAGVSQSPSNKVTEKGKDVELRCDPISGHTALYWYRQSLGQGLEFLIYFQGNSAPDKSGLPSDRFSAERTGGSVSTLTIQRTQQEDSAVYLCASSLAGMHTDTQYFGPGTRLTVL.